Listed below are T cell receptor beta chains from one sample, sequenced in a study of blood T cell repertoires in COVID-19. Sequenced by immunoSEQ multiplex PCR; TCRdb stores in-frame clones only, minus some. The sample shows roughly 250,000 clones, about 88% of them seen only once. The sample was peripheral blood. The receptors were gathered from a woman aged 40 to 55 who had recovered from COVID-19. The CDR3 runs from the conserved cysteine through the conserved F or W. D genes are given only for firm matches. Clone size is given for some rows only: seen once, a few or many times, or a class if the clone is expanded.

V	J	length	size	D	DNA	CDR3
TRBV5-6	TRBJ1-2	15	.	.	TGTGCCAGCAGCGCCTCAGGGTCCTGGAGCTATGGCTACACCTTC	CASSASGSWSYGYTF
TRBV18	TRBJ2-5	17	.	TRBD2	TGTGCCAGCTCACCGGGTACTAGCGGGAGAACCCTTGAGACCCAGTACTTC	CASSPGTSGRTLETQYF
TRBV19	TRBJ2-3	16	.	TRBD2	TGTGCCAGTAGTATCAGAACTAGCGGGAAGACAGATACGCAGTATTTT	CASSIRTSGKTDTQYF
TRBV4-3	TRBJ2-3	16	.	TRBD1	TGCGCCAGCAGCCGCGGACAGGGGGGCGGCACAGATACGCAGTATTTT	CASSRGQGGGTDTQYF
TRBV5-8	TRBJ1-4	13	few	TRBD1	TGTGCCAGCAGCCGACAGGGTGGTGAAAAACTGTTTTTT	CASSRQGGEKLFF
TRBV24-1	TRBJ1-3	13	.	.	TGTGCCACCAGTGAGGGGGGTGGAAACACCATATATTTT	CATSEGGGNTIYF
TRBV6-5	TRBJ2-5	15	once	.	TGTGCCAGCAGTTACGGTGGGAGTGCACAAGAGACCCAGTACTTC	CASSYGGSAQETQYF
TRBV2	TRBJ2-7	14	once	TRBD1	TGTGCCAGCAGCACCGGGACAGGGGTCGCCGAGCAGTACTTC	CASSTGTGVAEQYF
TRBV5-1	TRBJ1-6	12	.	.	TGCGCCAGCAGCCAGCAGGGTTCACCCCTCCACTTT	CASSQQGSPLHF
TRBV7-3	TRBJ2-1	14	once	TRBD1	TGTGCCAGCAGCCGTACCACAGGGGAGAATGAGCAGTTCTTC	CASSRTTGENEQFF
TRBV27	TRBJ1-5	16	.	TRBD1	TGTGCCAGCAGTTCCCTACAGGGGCTTAGCAATCAGCCCCAGCATTTT	CASSSLQGLSNQPQHF
TRBV19	TRBJ2-1	14	.	.	TGTGCCAGTAGTATCGCCGGTCAGGTCAGTGAGCAGTTCTTC	CASSIAGQVSEQFF
TRBV2	TRBJ1-1	14	once	.	TGTGCCAGCAGTAAGGAGAAGATGAACACTGAAGCTTTCTTT	CASSKEKMNTEAFF
TRBV19	TRBJ2-7	14	once	.	TGTGCCAGTAGTATAACGGGACACTCCTACGAGCAGTACTTC	CASSITGHSYEQYF
TRBV7-2	TRBJ2-1	15	.	.	TGTGCCAGCAGCCTTGAGAGGGGCCAGGGGAATGAGCAGTTCTTC	CASSLERGQGNEQFF
TRBV7-3	TRBJ2-7	13	.	TRBD2	TGTGCCAGCAGCTGGAGGGAGGGGAACGAGCAGTACTTC	CASSWREGNEQYF
TRBV6-6	TRBJ1-5	14	.	.	TGTGCCAGCAGTCCAGACACATCCAATCAGCCCCAGCATTTT	CASSPDTSNQPQHF